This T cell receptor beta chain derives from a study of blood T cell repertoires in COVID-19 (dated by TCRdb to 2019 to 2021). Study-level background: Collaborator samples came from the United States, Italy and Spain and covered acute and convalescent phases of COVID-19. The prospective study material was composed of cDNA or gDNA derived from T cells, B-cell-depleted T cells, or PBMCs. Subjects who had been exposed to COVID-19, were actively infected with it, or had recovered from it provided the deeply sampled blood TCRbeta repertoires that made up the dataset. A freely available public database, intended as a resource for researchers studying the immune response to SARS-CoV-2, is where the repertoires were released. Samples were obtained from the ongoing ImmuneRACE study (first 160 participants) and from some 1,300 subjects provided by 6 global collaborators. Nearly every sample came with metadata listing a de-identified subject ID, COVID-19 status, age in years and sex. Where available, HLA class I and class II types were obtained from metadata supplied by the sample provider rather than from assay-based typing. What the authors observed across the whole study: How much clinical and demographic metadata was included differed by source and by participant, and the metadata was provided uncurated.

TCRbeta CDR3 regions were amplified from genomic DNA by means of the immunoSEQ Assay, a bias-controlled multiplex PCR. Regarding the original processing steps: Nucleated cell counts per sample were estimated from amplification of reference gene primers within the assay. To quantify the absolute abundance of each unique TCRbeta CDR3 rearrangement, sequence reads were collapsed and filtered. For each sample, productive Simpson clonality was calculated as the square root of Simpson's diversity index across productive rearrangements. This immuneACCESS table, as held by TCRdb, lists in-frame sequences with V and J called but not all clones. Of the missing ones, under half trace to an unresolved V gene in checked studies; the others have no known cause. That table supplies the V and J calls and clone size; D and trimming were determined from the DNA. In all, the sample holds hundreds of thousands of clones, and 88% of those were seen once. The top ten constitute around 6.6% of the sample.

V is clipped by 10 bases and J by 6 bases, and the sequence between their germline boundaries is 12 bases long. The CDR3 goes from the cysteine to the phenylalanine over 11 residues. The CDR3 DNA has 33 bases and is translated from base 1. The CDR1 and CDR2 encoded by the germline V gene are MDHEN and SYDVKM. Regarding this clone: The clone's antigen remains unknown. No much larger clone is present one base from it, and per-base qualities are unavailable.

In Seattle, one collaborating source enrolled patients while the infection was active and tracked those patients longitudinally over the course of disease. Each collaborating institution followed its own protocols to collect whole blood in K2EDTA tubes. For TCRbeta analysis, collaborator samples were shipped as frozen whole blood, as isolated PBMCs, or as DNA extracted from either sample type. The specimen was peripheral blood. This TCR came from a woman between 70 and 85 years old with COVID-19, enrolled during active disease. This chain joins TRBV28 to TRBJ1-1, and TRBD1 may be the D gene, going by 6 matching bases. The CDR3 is CATPGVPEAFF. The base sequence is TGTGCCACCCCAGGGGTCCCTGAAGCTTTCTTT.